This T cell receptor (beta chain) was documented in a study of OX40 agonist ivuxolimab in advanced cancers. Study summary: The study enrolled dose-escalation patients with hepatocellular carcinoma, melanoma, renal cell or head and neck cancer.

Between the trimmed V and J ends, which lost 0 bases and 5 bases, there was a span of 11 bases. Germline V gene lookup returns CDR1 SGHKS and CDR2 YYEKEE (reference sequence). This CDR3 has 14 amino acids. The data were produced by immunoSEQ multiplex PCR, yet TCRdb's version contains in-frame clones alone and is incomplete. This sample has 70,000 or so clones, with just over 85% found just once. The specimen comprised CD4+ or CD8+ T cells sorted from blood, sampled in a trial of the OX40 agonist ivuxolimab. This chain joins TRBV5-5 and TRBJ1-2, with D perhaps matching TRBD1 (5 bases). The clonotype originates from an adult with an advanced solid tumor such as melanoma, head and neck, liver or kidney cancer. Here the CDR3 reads CASSLGDGPYGYTF. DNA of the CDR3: TGTGCCAGCAGCTTGGGGGACGGCCCATATGGCTACACCTTC.